This T cell receptor beta chain appears in the sequencing data of a study of shared clonotypes between healthy human individuals. Overall study: Three CD4 naive, three CD4 memory, two CD8 naive and one CD8 memory plate were used per donor. Study-wide results and caveats: Sorted-subset sequencing, rarefaction showed, was incomplete despite large depth. Larger estimated richness was generally recorded for naive subsets relative to memory subsets.

Only one count was recorded for this clone. Antigen unknown. V dropped 1 base and J dropped 1 base, with 11 bases sitting between them. CDR1 and CDR2 from the germline V gene are SGHVS and FQNEAQ. This CDR3 spans 16 amino acids. Recent vaccinations or acute infections were absent in the healthy HIV-negative adult donors. Clones were read by immunoSEQ multiplex PCR, and TCRdb kept only the in-frame ones, dropping some. The sample lists around 600,000 clones; 97% were seen once. The V and J genes are TRBV7-8 and TRBJ1-5; D not certain. The origin of this receptor is a woman under 40 in good health. The sample comprised naive CD4+ T cells sorted from blood. Subset noted: CD45RA+ positively selected. The CDR3 protein is CASSLEGLRSNQPQHF. As DNA, the CDR3 is TGTGCCAGCAGCTTAGAAGGGCTTAGGAGCAATCAGCCCCAGCATTTT. Filled out from reference TRBV7-8 and TRBJ1-5, the complete variable domain reads GAGVSQSPRYKVAKRGQDVALRCDPISGHVSLFWYQQALGQGPEFLTYFQNEAQLDKSGLPSDRFFAERPEGSVSTLKIQRTQQEDSAVYLCASSLEGLRSNQPQHFGDGTRLSIL.